This TCR beta chain derives from a study of blood T cells in healthy people across ages. PBMCs, at least 7 million per sample, were isolated. Trimming shortened V by 10 bases and J by 2 bases, and 21 bases separated the two germline ends. The CDR3 covers 15 residues. Note on this clonotype: Antigen unknown.

Regarding the study as a whole: Age advanced and TCR beta diversity per million T cells fell, roughly linearly. It was the long-lived donors that had more naive CD4+ cells and higher diversity than aged donors. No one knew whether donors had CMV, which possibly confounded expanded clonotype changes.

A sample-barcoded 5' primer and a J-beta primer mix were used in a second PCR of roughly 7 to 11 cycles. TCRdb redid the calling of the 5' RACE reads with MiXCR, one entry per CDR3 protein. The sample contains 1.8 million or so distinct CDR3 sequences, about 39% of which appear only once. The chain uses TRBV12-3 or TRBV12-4 and TRBJ2-7; D is perhaps TRBD1 (6 bases). The specimen sequenced was blood. The source of this sequence is a human donor in good health. This CDR3 is CANSPNRDIPYEQYF. CDR3 nucleotide sequence: TGTGCCAACAGCCCCAACAGGGATATCCCCTACGAGCAGTACTTC.